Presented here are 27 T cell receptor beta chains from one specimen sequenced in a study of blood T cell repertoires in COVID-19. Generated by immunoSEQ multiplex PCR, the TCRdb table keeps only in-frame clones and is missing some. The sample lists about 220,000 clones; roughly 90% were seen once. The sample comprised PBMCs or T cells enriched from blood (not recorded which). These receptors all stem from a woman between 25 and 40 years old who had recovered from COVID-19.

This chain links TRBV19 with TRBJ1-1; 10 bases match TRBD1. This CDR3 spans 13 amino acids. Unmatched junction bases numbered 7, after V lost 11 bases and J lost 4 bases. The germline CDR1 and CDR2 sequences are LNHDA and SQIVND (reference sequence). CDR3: CAARQGAFTEAFF. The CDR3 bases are TGTGCCGCCCGACAGGGGGCCTTCACTGAAGCTTTCTTT.

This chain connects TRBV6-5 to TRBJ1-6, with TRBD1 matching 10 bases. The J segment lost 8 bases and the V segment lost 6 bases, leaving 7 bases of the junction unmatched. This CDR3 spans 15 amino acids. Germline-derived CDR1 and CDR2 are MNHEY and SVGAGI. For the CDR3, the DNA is TGTGCCAGCAGACGTAGACAGGGGGCGGATTCACCCCTCCACTTT. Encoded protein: CASRRRQGADSPLHF.

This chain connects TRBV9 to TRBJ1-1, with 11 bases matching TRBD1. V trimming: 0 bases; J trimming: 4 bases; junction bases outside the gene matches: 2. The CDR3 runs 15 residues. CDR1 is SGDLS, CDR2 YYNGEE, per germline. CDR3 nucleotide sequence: TGTGCCAGCAGCGTAGACGGGACAGGGGGCACTGAAGCTTTCTTT. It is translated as CASSVDGTGGTEAFF.

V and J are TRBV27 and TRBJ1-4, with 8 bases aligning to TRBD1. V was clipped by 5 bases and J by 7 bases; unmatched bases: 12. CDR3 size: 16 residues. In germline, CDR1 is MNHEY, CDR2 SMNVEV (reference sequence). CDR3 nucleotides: TGTGCCAGCAGTCACCGCAGGGGGCTTTCGCGTGAAAAACTGTTTTTT. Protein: CASSHRRGLSREKLFF.

This chain's CDR3 is CASSTSGGTDTQYF. The CDR3 region has the DNA TGTGCCAGCAGTACTAGCGGGGGCACAGATACGCAGTATTTT. The V call is TRBV3-1 (or the pseudogene TRBV3-2), the J call TRBJ2-3; the match to TRBD2 covers 10 bases. V trimming: 6 bases; J trimming: 1 base; junction bases outside the gene matches: 1. There are 14 residues in the CDR3. Germline-derived CDR1 and CDR2 are LGHDT and YNNKEL (reference sequence).

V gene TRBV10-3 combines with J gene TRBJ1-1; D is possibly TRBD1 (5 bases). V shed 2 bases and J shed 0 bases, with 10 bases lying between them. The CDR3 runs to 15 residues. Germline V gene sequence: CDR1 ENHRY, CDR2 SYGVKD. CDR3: CAISEDSFMNTEAFF. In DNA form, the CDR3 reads TGTGCCATCAGTGAGGACAGCTTCATGAACACTGAAGCTTTCTTT.

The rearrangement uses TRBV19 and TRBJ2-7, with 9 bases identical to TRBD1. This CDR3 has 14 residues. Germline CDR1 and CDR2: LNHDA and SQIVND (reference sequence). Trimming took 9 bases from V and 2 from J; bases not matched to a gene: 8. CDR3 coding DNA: TGTGCCAGCTCTTTAGGGACAGGGCCCTACGAGCAGTACTTC. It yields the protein CASSLGTGPYEQYF.

CDR3 DNA sequence: TGTGCCAGCAGCTGGAATAACAGGGCCACTGAAGCTTTCTTT. Its translation: CASSWNNRATEAFF. The chain links TRBV7-9 to TRBJ1-1; TRBD1 is a possible D gene (6 bases). V lost 4 bases to trimming and J lost 4 bases, with 13 bases between them. CDR3 length: 14 amino acids. Germline CDR1 is SEHNR and CDR2 is FQNEAQ (reference sequence).

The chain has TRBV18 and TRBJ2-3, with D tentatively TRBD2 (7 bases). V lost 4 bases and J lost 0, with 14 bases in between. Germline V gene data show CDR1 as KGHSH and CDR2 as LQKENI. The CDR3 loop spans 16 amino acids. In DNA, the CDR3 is TGTGCCAGCTCACTCCGGAGGGGGGGTAGCACAGATACGCAGTATTTT. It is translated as CASSLRRGGSTDTQYF.

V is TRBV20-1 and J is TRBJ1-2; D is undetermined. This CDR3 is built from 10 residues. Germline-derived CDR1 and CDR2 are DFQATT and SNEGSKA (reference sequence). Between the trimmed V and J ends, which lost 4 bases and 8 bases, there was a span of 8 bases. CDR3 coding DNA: TGCAGTGCTAACCAGTGGGGCTACACCTTC. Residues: CSANQWGYTF.

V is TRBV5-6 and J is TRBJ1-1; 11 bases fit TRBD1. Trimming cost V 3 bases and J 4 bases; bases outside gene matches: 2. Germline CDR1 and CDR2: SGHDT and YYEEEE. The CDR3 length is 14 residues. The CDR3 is CASSSGTGGTEAFF. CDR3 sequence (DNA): TGTGCCAGCAGCTCCGGGACAGGGGGCACTGAAGCTTTCTTT.

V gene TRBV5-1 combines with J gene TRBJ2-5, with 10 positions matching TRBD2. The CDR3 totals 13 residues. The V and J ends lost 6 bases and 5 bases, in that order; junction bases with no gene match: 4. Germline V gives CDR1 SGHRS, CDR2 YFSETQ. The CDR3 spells CASTLAGTETQYF. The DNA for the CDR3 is TGCGCCAGCACACTAGCGGGGACGGAGACCCAGTACTTC.

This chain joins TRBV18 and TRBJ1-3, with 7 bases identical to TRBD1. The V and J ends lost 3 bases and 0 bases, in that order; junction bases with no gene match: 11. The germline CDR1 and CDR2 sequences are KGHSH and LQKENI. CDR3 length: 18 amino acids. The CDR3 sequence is CASSPGQAGRSSGNTIYF. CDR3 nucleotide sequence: TGTGCCAGCTCACCCGGACAGGCCGGGCGGAGCTCTGGAAACACCATATATTTT.

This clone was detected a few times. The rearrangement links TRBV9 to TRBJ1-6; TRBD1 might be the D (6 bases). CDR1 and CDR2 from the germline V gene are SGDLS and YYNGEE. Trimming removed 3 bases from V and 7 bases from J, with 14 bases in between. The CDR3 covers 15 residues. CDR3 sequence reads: CASSASDSPNSPLHF. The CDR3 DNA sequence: TGTGCCAGCAGCGCTTCGGACAGTCCGAATTCACCCCTCCACTTT.

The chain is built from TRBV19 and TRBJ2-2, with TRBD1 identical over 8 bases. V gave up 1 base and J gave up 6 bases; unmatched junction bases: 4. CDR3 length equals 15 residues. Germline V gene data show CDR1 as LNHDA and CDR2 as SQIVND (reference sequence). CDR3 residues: CASSIVGQGPGELFF. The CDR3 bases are TGTGCCAGTAGTATAGTTGGACAGGGACCCGGGGAGCTGTTTTTT.

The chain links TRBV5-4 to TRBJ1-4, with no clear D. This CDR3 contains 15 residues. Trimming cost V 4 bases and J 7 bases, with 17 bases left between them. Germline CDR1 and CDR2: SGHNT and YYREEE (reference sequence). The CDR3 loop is CASSDRTEVPEKLFF. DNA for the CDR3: TGTGCCAGCAGCGATCGGACGGAGGTACCTGAAAAACTGTTTTTT. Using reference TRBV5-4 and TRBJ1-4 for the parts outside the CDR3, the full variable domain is ETGVTQSPTHLIKTRGQQVTLRCSSQSGHNTVSWYQQALGQGPQFIFQYYREEENGRGNFPPRFSGLQFPNYSSELNVNALELDDSALYLCASSDRTEVPEKLFFGSGTQLSVL.

The CDR3 sequence is CASSLVGGSSKGEAFF. In DNA form, the CDR3 reads TGTGCCAGCAGCTTGGTAGGAGGTTCGTCGAAGGGTGAAGCTTTCTTT. This rearrangement joins TRBV5-5 to TRBJ1-1; no definite D call. Trimming shortened V by 0 bases and J by 7 bases, and 19 bases separated the two germline ends. The CDR3 sequence is 16 residues long. The germline CDR1 and CDR2 sequences are SGHKS and YYEKEE (reference sequence).

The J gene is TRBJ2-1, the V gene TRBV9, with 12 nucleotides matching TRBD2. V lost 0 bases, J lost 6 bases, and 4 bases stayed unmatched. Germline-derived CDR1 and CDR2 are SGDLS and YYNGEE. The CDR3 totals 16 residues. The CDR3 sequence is CASSVGASGGANEQFF. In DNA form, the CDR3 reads TGTGCCAGCAGCGTAGGCGCTAGCGGGGGGGCCAATGAGCAGTTCTTC.

CDR3 sequence reads: CASSQDPGQRLTDTQYF. In nucleotides, the CDR3 is TGTGCCAGCAGCCAAGATCCCGGACAGCGCCTCACAGATACGCAGTATTTT. J is TRBJ2-3 and V is TRBV3-1 (or the pseudogene TRBV3-2); a possible D gene is TRBD1 (6 bases). This CDR3 is 17 amino acids long. Trimming took 0 bases from V and 2 from J, leaving 15 bases between them. Per the germline V gene, CDR1 is LGHDT and CDR2 is YNNKEL (reference sequence).

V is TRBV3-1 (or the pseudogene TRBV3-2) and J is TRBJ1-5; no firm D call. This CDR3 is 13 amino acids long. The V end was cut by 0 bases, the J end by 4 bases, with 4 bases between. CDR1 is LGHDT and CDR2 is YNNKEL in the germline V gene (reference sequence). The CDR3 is CASSQDQNQPQHF. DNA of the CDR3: TGTGCCAGCAGCCAAGATCAAAATCAGCCCCAGCATTTT.

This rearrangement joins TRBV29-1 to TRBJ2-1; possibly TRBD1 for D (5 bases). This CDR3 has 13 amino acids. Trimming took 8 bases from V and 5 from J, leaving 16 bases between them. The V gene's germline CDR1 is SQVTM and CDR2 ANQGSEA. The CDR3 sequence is CSLDQGRNNEQFF. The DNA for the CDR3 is TGCAGCCTCGACCAGGGTAGAAACAATGAGCAGTTCTTC.

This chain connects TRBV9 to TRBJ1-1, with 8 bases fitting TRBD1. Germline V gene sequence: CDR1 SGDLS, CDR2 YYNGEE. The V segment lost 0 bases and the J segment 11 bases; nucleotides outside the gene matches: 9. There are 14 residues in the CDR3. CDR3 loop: CASSVEPGTGGAFF. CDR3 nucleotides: TGTGCCAGCAGCGTAGAGCCCGGGACAGGCGGGGCTTTCTTT.

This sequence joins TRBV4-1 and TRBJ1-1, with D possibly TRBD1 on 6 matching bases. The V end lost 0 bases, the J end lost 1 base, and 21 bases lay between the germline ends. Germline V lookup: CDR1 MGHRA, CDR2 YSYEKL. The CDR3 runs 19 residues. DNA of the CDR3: TGCGCCAGCAGCCAAGAGAATGTCGGTTCTGGGACACCGAACACTGAAGCTTTCTTT. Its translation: CASSQENVGSGTPNTEAFF.

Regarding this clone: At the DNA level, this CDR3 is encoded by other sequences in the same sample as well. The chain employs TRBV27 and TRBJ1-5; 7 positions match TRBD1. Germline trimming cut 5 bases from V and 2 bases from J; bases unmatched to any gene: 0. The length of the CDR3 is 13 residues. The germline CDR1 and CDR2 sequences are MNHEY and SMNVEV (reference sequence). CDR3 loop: CASSDRGNQPQHF. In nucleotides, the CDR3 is TGTGCCAGCAGTGACAGGGGCAATCAGCCCCAGCATTTT.

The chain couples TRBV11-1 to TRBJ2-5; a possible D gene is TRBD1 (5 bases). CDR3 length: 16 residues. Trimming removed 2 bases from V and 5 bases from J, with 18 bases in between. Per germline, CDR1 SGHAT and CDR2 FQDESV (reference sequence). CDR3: CASSLIGPGNLETQYF. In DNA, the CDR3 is TGTGCCAGCAGCTTAATCGGCCCAGGGAATTTGGAGACCCAGTACTTC.

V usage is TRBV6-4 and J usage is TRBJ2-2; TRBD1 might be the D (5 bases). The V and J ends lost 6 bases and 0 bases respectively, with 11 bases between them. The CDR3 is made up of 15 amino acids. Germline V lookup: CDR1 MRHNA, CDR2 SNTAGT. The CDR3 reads CASSPQDTNTGELFF. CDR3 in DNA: TGTGCCAGCAGCCCCCAGGACACGAACACCGGGGAGCTGTTTTTT.

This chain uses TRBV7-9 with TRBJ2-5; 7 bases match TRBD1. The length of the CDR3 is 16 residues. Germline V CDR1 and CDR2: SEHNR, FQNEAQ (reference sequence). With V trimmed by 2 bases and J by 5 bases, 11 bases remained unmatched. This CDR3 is CASSLRPGGAGETQYF. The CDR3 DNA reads TGTGCCAGCAGCTTAAGGCCAGGGGGTGCCGGGGAGACCCAGTACTTC.